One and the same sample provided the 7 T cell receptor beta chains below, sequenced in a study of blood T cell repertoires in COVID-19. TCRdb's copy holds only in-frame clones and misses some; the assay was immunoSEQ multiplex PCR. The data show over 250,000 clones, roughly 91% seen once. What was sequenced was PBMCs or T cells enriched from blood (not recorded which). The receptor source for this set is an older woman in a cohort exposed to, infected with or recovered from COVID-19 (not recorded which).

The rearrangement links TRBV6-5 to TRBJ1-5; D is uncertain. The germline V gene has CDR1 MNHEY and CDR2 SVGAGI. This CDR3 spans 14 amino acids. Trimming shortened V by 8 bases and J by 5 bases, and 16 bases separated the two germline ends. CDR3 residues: CASGNKPGDQPQHF. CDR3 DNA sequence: TGTGCCAGCGGCAATAAACCCGGGGATCAGCCCCAGCATTTT.

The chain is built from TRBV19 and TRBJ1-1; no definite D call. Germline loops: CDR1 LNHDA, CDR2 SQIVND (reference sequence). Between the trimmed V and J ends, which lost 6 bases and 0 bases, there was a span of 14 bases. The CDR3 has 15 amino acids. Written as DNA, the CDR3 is TGTGCCAGTAGCCCCCGCAGGATTATGAACACTGAAGCTTTCTTT. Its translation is CASSPRRIMNTEAFF.

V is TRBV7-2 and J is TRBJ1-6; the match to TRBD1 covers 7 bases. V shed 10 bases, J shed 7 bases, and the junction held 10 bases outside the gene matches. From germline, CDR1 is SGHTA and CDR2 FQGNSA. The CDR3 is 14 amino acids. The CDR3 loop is CATPGGTVNSPLHF. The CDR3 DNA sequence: TGTGCCACCCCAGGAGGGACAGTCAATTCACCCCTCCACTTT. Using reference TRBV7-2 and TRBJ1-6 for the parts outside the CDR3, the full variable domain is GAGVSQSPSNKVTEKGKDVELRCDPISGHTALYWYRQSLGQGLEFLIYFQGNSAPDKSGLPSDRFSAERTGGSVSTLTIQRTQQEDSAVYLCATPGGTVNSPLHFGNGTRLTVT.

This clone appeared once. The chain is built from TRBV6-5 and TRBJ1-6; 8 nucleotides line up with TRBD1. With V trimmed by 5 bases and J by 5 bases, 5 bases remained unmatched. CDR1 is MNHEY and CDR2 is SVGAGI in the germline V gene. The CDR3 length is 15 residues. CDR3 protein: CASSRQGKNNSPLHF. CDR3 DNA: TGTGCCAGCAGTCGACAGGGGAAGAATAATTCACCCCTCCACTTT.

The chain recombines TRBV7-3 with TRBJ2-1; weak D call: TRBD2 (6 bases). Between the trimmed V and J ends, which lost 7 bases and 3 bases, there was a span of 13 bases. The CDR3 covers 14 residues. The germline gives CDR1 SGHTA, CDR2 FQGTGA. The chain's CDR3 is CASTPGSGYNEQFF. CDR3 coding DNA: TGTGCCAGCACCCCCGGGAGTGGCTACAATGAGCAGTTCTTC.

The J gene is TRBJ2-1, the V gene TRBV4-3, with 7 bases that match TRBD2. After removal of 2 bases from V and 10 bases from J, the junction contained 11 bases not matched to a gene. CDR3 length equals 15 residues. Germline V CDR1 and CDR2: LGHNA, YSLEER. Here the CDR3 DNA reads TGCGCCAGCAGCCAAAACGCAGGCCTAGCGGCCGAGCAGTTCTTC. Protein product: CASSQNAGLAAEQFF.

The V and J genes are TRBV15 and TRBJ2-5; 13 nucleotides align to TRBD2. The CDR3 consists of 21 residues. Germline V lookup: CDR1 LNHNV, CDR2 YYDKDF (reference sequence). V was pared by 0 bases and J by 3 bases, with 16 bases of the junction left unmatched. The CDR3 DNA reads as TGTGCCACCAGCAGAGACATGATATCCGGGACTAGCGGGGTCCGCGAAGAGACCCAGTACTTC. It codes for CATSRDMISGTSGVREETQYF.